This TCR beta chain derives from a study of blood T cell repertoires in COVID-19. The overall study: Samples representing acute and convalescent COVID-19 were sourced from the United States, Italy and Spain. PBMCs, B-cell-depleted T cells, or T cells were the source of the cDNA or gDNA that made up the material.

Original handling: Quantification of nucleated cells was approximated via reference gene primer amplification. Measured with immunoSEQ multiplex PCR; TCRdb has only the in-frame clones, and not every one. That table is the source of V, J and clone size, and D and trimming were worked out from the DNA. The table includes a few hundred thousand clones, 65% to 85% detected once. V was cut by 2 bases and J by 0 bases, with 14 bases left in between. Germline loops: CDR1 SGHRS, CDR2 YFSETQ. The CDR3 consists of 16 residues. Those enrolled in Seattle joined during active infection and were followed longitudinally afterward.

The sequence derives from a woman aged 30 to 39 with COVID-19, enrolled during active disease. Source material: peripheral blood. The chain joins TRBV5-1 to TRBJ1-1, with D unresolved. CDR3 loop: CASSFNSISMNTEAFF. The CDR3 nucleotides read TGCGCCAGCAGCTTCAACAGTATTTCCATGAACACTGAAGCTTTCTTT. The full variable domain, with the rest looked up from reference TRBV5-1 and TRBJ1-1, is KAGVTQTPRYLIKTRGQQVTLSCSPISGHRSVSWYQQTPGQGLQFLFEYFSETQRNKGNFPGRFSGRQFSNSRSEMNVSTLELGDSALYLCASSFNSISMNTEAFFGQGTRLTVV.